This entry features one TCR beta chain sequence. Its antigen is not known. The sample belongs to a study of CD8+CD57+ T cells in acquired aplastic anemia. Overall study context: Each DNA sample taken from sorted CD4+ and CD8+ cells came to approximately 3.3 ug on average.

The study profiled TCR beta VDJ and CDR3 using genomic DNA as template. A single record per CDR3 protein comes from TCRdb applying MiXCR to the reads. Here the sample spans 35,000 to 45,000 distinct CDR3 sequences, 65% to 70% being singletons. Germline-derived CDR1 and CDR2 are SGHAT and FQDESV (reference sequence). The V gene lost 0 bases and the J gene lost 5 bases, with 13 bases spanning the gap. This CDR3 comprises 16 residues. General observations from the study: The study identified about 30 CD8+ CDR3 sequences shared by patients and controls.

The TCR was taken from a human donor in good health, serving as a control. The sequenced sample consisted of sorted CD4+, CD8+, or CD8+CD57+ T cells (not recorded which) from PBMCs. The rearrangement joins TRBV11-1 to TRBJ2-2; the D call may be TRBD1 or TRBD2 (5 bases each). The CDR3 nucleotides read TGTGCCAGCAGCTTAGCGGGGACGTGGAGGACCGGGGAGCTGTTTTTT. Protein: CASSLAGTWRTGELFF.